The clone carrying this T cell receptor (beta chain) was seen more than once but under ten times. The target antigen is unknown. Primed by a sample-barcoded 5' primer and a J-beta primer mix, a second PCR proceeded for roughly 6 to 12 cycles. MiXCR was run by TCRdb on the 5' RACE reads, yielding one entry per CDR3 protein. The data contain fewer than 800,000 distinct CDR3 sequences, approximately 49% of them singletons. The record originates from a study of blood T cells in healthy people across ages. Germline loops: CDR1 LGHDT, CDR2 YNNKEL (reference sequence). Deletions cut 6 bases from V and 4 bases from J, with 16 bases between. The CDR3 contains 14 residues. Study-level findings and limits: Across the age range, TCR beta diversity per million T cells fell in a roughly linear way. Expanded clonotype shifts may have been confounded, as the donors had an unknown CMV status.

This clonotype was sampled from a woman aged 55-69 years in good health. Source material: blood. The chain links TRBV3-1 to TRBJ2-7; D is perhaps TRBD2 (6 bases). As DNA, the CDR3 is TGTGCCAGCAGTGTACCGGGACTGAATTACGAGCAGTACTTC. Translated: CASSVPGLNYEQYF.